Listed below are T cell receptor beta chains from one sample, sequenced in a study of blood T cell repertoires in COVID-19. The table came from immunoSEQ multiplex PCR; TCRdb's copy has only in-frame clones and leaves some out. Of about 97,000 clones listed, 80% to 95% were seen once; the top ten hold 1.5% to 2.5%. The sequencing input was peripheral blood. The receptors were sampled from a woman in her forties or fifties with COVID-19, enrolled during active disease. Each CDR3 is given with its conserved first and last residue. A D gene is named only where the DNA matches it firmly. The size entry is marked missing in some rows and otherwise reads once, few, many or a size class.

clone_size d_call j_call v_call cdr3_length cdr3_nt cdr3_aa
once - TRBJ1-3 TRBV5-1 20 TGCGCCAGCAGTTCCCAGACAGGATCCCTATCGATGGACTCTGGAAACACCATATATTTT CASSSQTGSLSMDSGNTIYF
- - TRBJ1-4 TRBV13 16 TGTGCCAGCAGCTCGGGAGCAGGGTGGACTAATGAAAAACTGTTTTTT CASSSGAGWTNEKLFF
- - TRBJ1-5 TRBV27 14 TGTGCCAGCAGTTGGGCTTCTAGCAATCAGCCCCAGCATTTT CASSWASSNQPQHF
- - TRBJ2-5 TRBV11-2 14 TGTGCCAGCAGCCCCACAGGGTTCCAAGAGACCCAGTACTTC CASSPTGFQETQYF
- TRBD2 TRBJ2-1 TRBV19 17 TGTGCCAGTAGTGTCCGAATTAGCGGGGGGAGCATGAATGAGCAGTTCTTC CASSVRISGGSMNEQFF
- - TRBJ1-1 TRBV15 13 TGTGCCACCAGCAGACATCAGACAGAACAAGCTTTCTTT CATSRHQTEQAFF
- TRBD2 TRBJ2-3 TRBV4-3 15 TGCGCCAGCAGCCAAGGGCTAGCGGGCACAGATACGCAGTATTTT CASSQGLAGTDTQYF
once - TRBJ1-1 TRBV7-8 14 TGTGCCAGCAGCTTGGACATCTGGGGCACTGAAGCTTTCTTT CASSLDIWGTEAFF
- TRBD1 TRBJ1-1 TRBV6-5 14 TGTGCCAGCAGTCCGGACAGGGTAAGCGCTGAAGCTTTCTTT CASSPDRVSAEAFF
- - TRBJ1-6 TRBV7-3 14 TGTGCCAGCAGCTCTCAGGGTATTAATTCACCCCTCCACTTT CASSSQGINSPLHF
- TRBD1 TRBJ2-5 TRBV19 14 TGTGCCAGTAGTCTGAGGACAGGGGCAAGGTCCCAGTACTTC CASSLRTGARSQYF
- - TRBJ2-5 TRBV24-1 16 TGTGCCACCAGTGACCCCTTTCAGGGGCAGCAAGAGACCCAGTACTTC CATSDPFQGQQETQYF
- - TRBJ1-5 TRBV7-9 15 TGTGCCAGCAGCCGAGGGGGAGCTGACAATCAGCCCCAGCATTTT CASSRGGADNQPQHF
- - TRBJ1-2 TRBV28 15 TGTGCCAGCAACCAGCTACGACGGTCTAGCTATGGCTACACCTTC CASNQLRRSSYGYTF
- TRBD2 TRBJ2-1 TRBV7-2 16 TGTGCCAGCAGCCTCGCTCGCGGGGGGGCCTACAATGAGCAGTTCTTC CASSLARGGAYNEQFF
- TRBD1 TRBJ2-2 TRBV6-1 15 TGTGCCAGCAGTGAGCGGACAGGGGAGGCCGGGGAGCTGTTTTTT CASSERTGEAGELFF
- TRBD1 TRBJ1-5 TRBV24-1 16 TGTGCCACCAGCGCAATCGGGACAGGTTATAATCAGCCCCAGCATTTT CATSAIGTGYNQPQHF
once TRBD2 TRBJ2-7 TRBV2 15 TGTGCCACGGTCCGGACTAGCGGGGCCTCCTACGAGCAGTACTTC CATVRTSGASYEQYF
few - TRBJ1-5 TRBV23-1 16 TGCGCCAGCAGTCAACTCGACCGACAGGACAATCAGCCCCAGCATTTT CASSQLDRQDNQPQHF
- TRBD1 TRBJ2-7 TRBV10-3 13 TGTGCCATCAAGGGACAGGCCTCCTACGAGCAGTACTTC CAIKGQASYEQYF
- - TRBJ1-2 TRBV4-3 14 TGCGCCAGCAGCCAAGATTTAAGGGGCTATGGCTACACCTTC CASSQDLRGYGYTF
- - TRBJ2-2 TRBV9 13 TGTGCCAGCAGCGGTCCAGACACCGGGGAGCTGTTTTTT CASSGPDTGELFF
- TRBD1 TRBJ1-5 TRBV4-1 14 TGCGCCAGCAGCCCCGACAGGGCCCAGAGGCCCCAGCATTTT CASSPDRAQRPQHF
- - TRBJ2-1 TRBV27 16 TGTGCCAGCAGAAGAGAGTATGCCCAAAACGGGAATGAGCAGTTCTTC CASRREYAQNGNEQFF
- - TRBJ1-3 TRBV5-1 17 TGCGCCAGCAGCTTAACAGGTTCAAGGTCAACGGGAAACACCATATATTTT CASSLTGSRSTGNTIYF
- TRBD1 TRBJ1-1 TRBV18 13 TGTGCCAGCTCCCGCGACAGGGGCACTGAAGCTTTCTTT CASSRDRGTEAFF